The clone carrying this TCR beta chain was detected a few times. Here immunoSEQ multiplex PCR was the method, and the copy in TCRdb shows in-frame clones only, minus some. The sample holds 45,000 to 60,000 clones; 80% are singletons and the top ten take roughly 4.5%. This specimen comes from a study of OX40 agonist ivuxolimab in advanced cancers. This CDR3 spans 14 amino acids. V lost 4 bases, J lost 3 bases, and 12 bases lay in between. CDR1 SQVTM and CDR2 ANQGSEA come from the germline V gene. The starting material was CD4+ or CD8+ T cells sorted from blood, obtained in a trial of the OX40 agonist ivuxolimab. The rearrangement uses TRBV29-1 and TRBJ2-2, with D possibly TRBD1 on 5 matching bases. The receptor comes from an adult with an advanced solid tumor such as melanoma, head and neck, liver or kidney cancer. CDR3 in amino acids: CSVGQQGDTGELFF. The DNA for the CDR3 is TGCAGCGTTGGTCAGCAGGGTGACACCGGGGAGCTGTTTTTT.